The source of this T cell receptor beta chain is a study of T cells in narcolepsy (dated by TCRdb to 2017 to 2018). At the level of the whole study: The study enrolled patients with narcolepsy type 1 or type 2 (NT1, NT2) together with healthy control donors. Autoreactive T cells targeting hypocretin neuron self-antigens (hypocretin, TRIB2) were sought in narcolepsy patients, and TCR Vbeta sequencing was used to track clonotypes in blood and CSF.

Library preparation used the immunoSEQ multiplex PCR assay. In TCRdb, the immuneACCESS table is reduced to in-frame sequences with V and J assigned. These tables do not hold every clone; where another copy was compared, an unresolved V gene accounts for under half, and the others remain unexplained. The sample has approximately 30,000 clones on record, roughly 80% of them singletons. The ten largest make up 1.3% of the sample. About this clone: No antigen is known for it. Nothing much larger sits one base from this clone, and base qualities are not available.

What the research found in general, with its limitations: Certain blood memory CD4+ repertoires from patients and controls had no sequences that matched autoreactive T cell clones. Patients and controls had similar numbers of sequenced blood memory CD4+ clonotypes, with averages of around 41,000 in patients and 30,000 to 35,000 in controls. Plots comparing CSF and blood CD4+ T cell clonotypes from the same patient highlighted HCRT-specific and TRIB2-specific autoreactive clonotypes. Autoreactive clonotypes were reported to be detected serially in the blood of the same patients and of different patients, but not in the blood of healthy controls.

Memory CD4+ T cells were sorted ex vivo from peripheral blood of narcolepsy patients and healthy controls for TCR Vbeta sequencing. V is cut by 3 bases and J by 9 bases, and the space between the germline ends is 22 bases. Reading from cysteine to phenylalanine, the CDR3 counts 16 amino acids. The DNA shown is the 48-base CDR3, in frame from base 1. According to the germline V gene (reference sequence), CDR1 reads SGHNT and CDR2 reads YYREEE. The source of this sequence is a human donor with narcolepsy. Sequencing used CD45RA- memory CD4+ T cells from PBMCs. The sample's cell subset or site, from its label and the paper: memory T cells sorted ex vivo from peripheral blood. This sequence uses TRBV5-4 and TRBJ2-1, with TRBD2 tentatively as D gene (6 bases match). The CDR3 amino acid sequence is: CASSSALPGALPEQFF. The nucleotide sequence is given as TGTGCCAGCAGCTCCGCCTTGCCGGGAGCGCTGCCTGAGCAGTTCTTC.